This TCR beta chain was found in a study of STAT5B mutations in CD4+ large granular lymphocyte leukemia. V lost 3 bases, J lost 1 base, and 6 bases lay in between. Germline-derived CDR1 and CDR2 are SEHNR and FQNEAQ (reference sequence). The CDR3 has 13 amino acids. General study results and limits: Top patient clones used TRBV06 genes more often: 8/27 versus 2/35 in controls.

Sequencing was at survey level. Produced via immunoSEQ multiplex PCR; TCRdb's table is partial and in-frame only. The sample yields some 29,000 clones, over 70% seen once. This clone was detected a few times. What it recognizes is unknown. The sequenced sample consisted of CD4+ T cells from blood buffy coats. This receptor was obtained from a human donor in good health. The chain links TRBV7-9 to TRBJ1-1; no reliable D call. In DNA form, the CDR3 reads TGTGCCAGCAGCTTGGAGGGGAACACTGAAGCTTTCTTT. Its protein product is CASSLEGNTEAFF.